What follows describes a single T cell receptor (beta chain). It has no known antigen specificity. It has no much larger one-base neighbor in the sample; base qualities were not kept. Trimming removed 10 bases from V and 7 bases from J, leaving 20 bases between the germline ends. For CDR1 and CDR2, the germline V gene (reference sequence) lists LNHDA and SQIVND. The cysteine opens and the phenylalanine closes a CDR3 of 13 amino acids. Left in the record is the CDR3 DNA by itself, 39 bases read in frame from the first base. The sample originates from a study of graft-versus-host responses after intestinal transplantation (dated by TCRdb to the early 2020s). Study-wide context: Multivisceral, liver-intestinal, or isolated intestinal transplants were received by the recipients. The cohort enrolled under 25 intestinal transplant recipients including one retransplant, and a few patients lacking pretransplant specimens were excluded. Samples from a few later patients were sequenced in-house on an Illumina MiSeq with MiXCR processing rather than by the commercial service. Alloreactive clones were identified by sequencing pre-transplant mixed lymphocyte reaction products and comparing them with unstimulated pre-transplant donor and recipient T cells. Every recipient was given anti-thymocyte globulin induction, followed by around three years of maintenance tacrolimus and steroids. Bulk TCR-beta CDR3 sequencing was used to track graft-versus-host and host-versus-graft alloreactive T cell clones in the graft, circulation and bone marrow after intestinal transplantation. A peak of at least 4% donor T cells among recipient peripheral blood mononuclear cells was the definition used for donor T cell macrochimerism. Findings and caveats that apply to the study as a whole: Early after transplant, declines in HvG clones were associated with peak levels of circulating GvH clones. The conclusions were limited by the relatively low number and heterogeneity of the intestinal transplant patients. High GvH to HvG T cell clonal ratios were observed in the allografts of patients with donor T cell macrochimerism. GvH clones were detected in recipient bone marrow, and some appeared earlier in ileal mucosa or blood, consistent with an intestinal mucosal origin.

The library was generated by the immunoSEQ multiplex PCR assay. High-throughput TCR-beta CDR3 sequencing of genomic DNA from most patients was performed by Adaptive Biotechnologies. Turning to the authors' computational methods: TCR sequencing data for roughly 20 patients were retrieved from Adaptive's ImmunoSEQ software; a few other patients were processed with MiXCR and VDJtools. CDR3 nucleotide sequences shared by donor and recipient were removed because the origin of these sequences could not be assigned. At least 2-fold expansion over unstimulated cells and a minimum CFSE-low frequency of 0.002% (template counts) or 0.001% (read counts) were required for clones to be classified as alloreactive. A clone was considered mappable if detected in the sequenced pre-transplant spleen, lymph node, or MLR CFSE-low populations of the donor or recipient. Cumulative frequency of alloreactive clones was calculated as a percentage of all sequences weighted by copy number. Drawn from immuneACCESS, this table holds only the in-frame rearrangements with V and J called that TCRdb kept. Clones are partly lost; checked studies trace under half to an unresolved V gene and leave the rest unexplained. That table furnishes V, J and clone size, whereas the DNA furnished D and trimming. This sample holds tens of thousands of clones; roughly 90% were observed only once. The ten largest clones represent approximately 1.6% of the sample.

Blood samples were collected up to 4 times in the first month after transplant and then at least monthly when available. The TCR originated in a human patient who received an intestinal transplant, so some T cells may come from the graft donor. This specimen consisted of PBMCs, obtained 26 days after transplant. The rearranged chain carries TRBV19 and TRBJ2-7; matching of 6 bases hints at TRBD2 as the D gene. The DNA reads as follows: TGTGCCACTAAGTCGGAGGGATGGGGGGAGCAGTACTTC. Its translation reads: CATKSEGWGEQYF.